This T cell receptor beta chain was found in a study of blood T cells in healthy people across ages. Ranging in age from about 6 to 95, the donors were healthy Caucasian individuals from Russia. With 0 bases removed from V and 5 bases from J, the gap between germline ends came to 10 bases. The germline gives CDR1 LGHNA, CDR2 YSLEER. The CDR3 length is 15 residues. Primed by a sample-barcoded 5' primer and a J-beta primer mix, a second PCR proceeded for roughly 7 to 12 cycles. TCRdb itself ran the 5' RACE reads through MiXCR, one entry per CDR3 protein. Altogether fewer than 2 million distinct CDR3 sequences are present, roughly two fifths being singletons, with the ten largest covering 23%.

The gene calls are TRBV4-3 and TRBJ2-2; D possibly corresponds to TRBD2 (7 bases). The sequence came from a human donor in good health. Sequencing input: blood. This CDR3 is CASSQEGGVTGELFF. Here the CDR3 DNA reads TGCGCCAGCAGCCAAGAAGGGGGGGTGACCGGGGAGCTGTTTTTT.